This record looks at one TCR beta chain sequence and its context. Its antigen is still unknown. No quality values exist for individual bases; no much larger clone is one base distant. The entry originates in a study of shared clonotypes between healthy human individuals (dated by TCRdb to the early 2020s). With regard to the full study: The cohort included three men and a couple of women between 18 and 49 years of age. Per donor, three plates each were used for CD4 naive and CD4 memory, two for CD8 naive, and one for CD8 memory. To estimate repertoire size and how much clonotype sharing occurs between individuals, the study deeply sequenced the blood TCR repertoires of about 5 healthy adults. To increase sequencing depth and limit assay-specific biases, different laboratories used diverse techniques to prepare libraries and sequence TCR repertoires. Between about 0.8 and 9.5 billion PBMCs per donor were obtained by leukapheresis. The full study reports these points: Sampling was restricted to blood, and TCR repertoires in tissue are likely to differ from TCR repertoires in blood. Higher generation probabilities were observed for clonotypes shared by all four sorted-subset donors than for non-shared clonotypes. The genetic and exposure-history diversity represented was limited by the small number of donors. Larger estimated clonotype richness was generally found for naive subsets than for memory subsets. Based on pairwise subsampling, the degree of clonotype sharing among donors was expected to be affected by sequencing depth. Even with the large sequencing depth, rarefaction of the sorted-subset datasets indicated that sequencing was incomplete. When a handful of donors were compared, the shared fraction of clonotypes was about 5.5% for naive CD4, 3% to 4% for naive CD8, roughly 2.3% for memory CD4, and 0.4% for memory CD8.

TCR CDR3 regions were amplified from genomic DNA by multiplex PCR using the deep immunoSEQ assay. Extracted genomic DNA from each cell subset was spread evenly across all wells of several immunoSEQ 96-well plates, with each plate serving as a replicate. Each replicate PCR for sorted subsets received about 180 ng genomic DNA, equal to tens of thousands of T cell genomes. Purified libraries were quantified with a Qubit 3.0 fluorometer, sized on a Bioanalyzer 2100, and re-quantified with the KAPA Library Quantification kit. Every immunoSEQ 96-well plate was sequenced on a separate single-read 150-cycle Illumina NextSeq 550 flow cell. Under the source paper's analysis protocol: Because the immunoSEQ output included only junctional sequences and no quality scores, the filtering could not be the same as the filtering used for full-length reads. Sequences were annotated with PyIR, a Python wrapper for IgBLAST v1.9, using IMGT germline references to assign V/J genes and CDR3. Reads with weak V/J assignments (E-value above 1e-6), missing CDR3, stop codons, out-of-frame junctions, or ambiguous translated residues were removed. V3J clonotypes were defined as sequences sharing the same inferred V gene, J gene, and CDR3 amino acid sequence. Percentage overlap between repertoires was computed as shared unique clonotypes divided by the size of the smaller repertoire. Repertoire richness was assessed with RTK rarefaction, the Chao1 estimator, and Recon v2.1 estimates of unobserved clonotypes. Generation probabilities for all TCRbeta clonotypes obtained by the gDNA method from a handful of donors were computed using OLGA. Held by TCRdb, this immuneACCESS table contains in-frame sequences only and omits some clones. Under half of the omission traces to an unresolved V gene where checked; the cause of the rest is unknown. Clone size and the V and J calls come from that table; the DNA yielded D and trimming. The sample includes about 1.5 million clones, with more than 95% observed a single time. The ten top clones hold more than 0.9% of the sample.

The donors were healthy, HIV-negative adults who had no recently reported acute infections or vaccinations. Only Caucasian adults living in Nashville, Tennessee, USA were represented among the donors. CD4+ T cells were enriched by magnetic negative selection, after which naive cells were positively selected on CD45RA and the negative fraction was taken as the memory subset. After blood collection by leukapheresis, PBMCs were isolated using Ficoll-Histopaque density gradient centrifugation and then cryopreserved in the vapor phase of liquid nitrogen. Analytical flow cytometry was used to check the purity and quantity of every magnetically sorted T cell population. From each sorted fraction, genomic DNA was isolated and quantified by UV absorbance on a Nanodrop 2000c. The sequencing input was naive CD4+ T cells sorted from blood. The sample's cell subset or site label, in plain terms: CD45RA+ positively selected. The TCR was taken from a man younger than 40 in good health.

The DNA sequence reads TGTGCCAGCAGCTCCCCAGGGAGGGCGCCCGAGCAGTACTTC. It translates to CASSSPGRAPEQYF. This chain joins TRBV13 to TRBJ2-7; 7 central bases correspond to TRBD2. CDR1 and CDR2 (PRHDT, FYEKMQ) derive from the germline V gene (reference sequence). Trimming leaves V shorter by 4 bases and J shorter by 6 bases, with the junction holding 9 bases beyond the gene matches. Reading from cysteine to phenylalanine, the CDR3 counts 14 amino acids. Just CDR3 DNA is preserved here, 42 bases in frame from base 1. Where the CDR3 stops, the reference TRBV13 and TRBJ2-7 genes take over; the full variable domain is AAGVIQSPRHLIKEKRETATLKCYPIPRHDTVYWYQQGPGQDPQFLISFYEKMQSDKGSIPDRFSAQQFSDYHSELNMSSLELGDSALYFCASSSPGRAPEQYFGPGTRLTVT.